Listed below are T cell receptor beta chains from one sample, sequenced in a study of molecular identifiers for immune sequencing clone quantification. TCRdb redid the calling of the PCR reads with MiXCR, one entry per CDR3 protein. The table shows about 640,000 distinct CDR3 sequences, with approximately 20% occurring only once. Input material: naive CD8+ T cells from blood, with Jurkat cell RNA spiked in. Receptor source: a human donor in good health. Some libraries in this study had Jurkat cell RNA spiked in. Both conserved end residues are part of each CDR3. The D gene is left open where the match is weak. A row's size may be missing; if present it is once, few, many or a size class.

CAISDNRAAEAFF | TGTGCCATCAGTGATAACAGGGCGGCTGAAGCTTTCTTT | TRBJ1-1 | NA | many | 13 | TRBV10-3
CASSPSGDAEAFF | TGTGCCAGCTCACCATCGGGGGATGCTGAAGCTTTCTTT | TRBJ1-1 | NA | many | 13 | TRBV18
CASSSPPRGYEQYF | TGTGCCAGCAGTTCACCCCCCAGGGGCTACGAGCAGTACTTC | TRBJ2-7 | NA | NA | 14 | TRBV12-3/TRBV12-4
CSARDLAGAEETQYF | TGCAGTGCTAGAGATCTAGCGGGGGCGGAAGAGACCCAGTACTTC | TRBJ2-5 | TRBD2 | many | 15 | TRBV20-1
CASSDGAGGAYEQYF | TGTGCCAGCAGCGACGGGGCAGGGGGTGCCTACGAGCAGTACTTC | TRBJ2-7 | TRBD1 | NA | 15 | TRBV7-2
CATSDSDRVGETQYF | TGTGCCACCAGTGATTCAGACAGGGTAGGGGAGACCCAGTACTTC | TRBJ2-5 | TRBD1 | few | 15 | TRBV24-1
CASSLGTTEQYF | TGTGCCAGCAGTTTAGGGACAACCGAGCAGTACTTC | TRBJ2-7 | NA | many | 12 | TRBV12-3/TRBV12-4
CASSVVGGSGNTIYF | TGTGCCAGCAGCGTAGTCGGGGGTTCTGGAAACACCATATATTTT | TRBJ1-3 | NA | many | 15 | TRBV9
CASRSGTSGGAHTDTQYF | TGTGCCAGCAGGTCCGGGACTAGCGGGGGGGCACACACAGATACGCAGTATTTT | TRBJ2-3 | TRBD2 | many | 18 | TRBV5-4
CASSQDTGTDGTYGYTF | TGCGCCAGCAGCCAAGATACTGGGACGGACGGGACCTATGGCTACACCTTC | TRBJ1-2 | NA | NA | 17 | TRBV4-3
CAGSPGTGFSYEQYF | TGTGCCGGTAGTCCGGGGACAGGCTTCTCCTACGAGCAGTACTTC | TRBJ2-7 | TRBD1 | NA | 15 | TRBV19
CASRDQTGGYNEQFF | TGTGCCAGCAGGGACCAGACAGGGGGCTACAATGAGCAGTTCTTC | TRBJ2-1 | TRBD1 | few | 15 | TRBV6-2/TRBV6-3
CASSESGRWEAQYF | TGCGCCAGCAGTGAGTCGGGGCGTTGGGAGGCCCAGTACTTC | TRBJ2-5 | NA | NA | 14 | TRBV10-2
CASSYSLVATNEKLFF | TGTGCCAGCAGTTACTCATTAGTTGCAACTAATGAAAAACTGTTTTTT | TRBJ1-4 | NA | many | 16 | TRBV6-5
CAWSMTTGRDYEQYF | TGTGCCTGGAGTATGACGACAGGGAGAGACTACGAGCAGTACTTC | TRBJ2-7 | TRBD1 | NA | 15 | TRBV30
CSVEDPRAPDTQYF | TGCAGCGTTGAAGATCCCAGGGCCCCAGATACGCAGTATTTT | TRBJ2-3 | NA | many | 14 | TRBV29-1
CASSLVAGVDTQYF | TGTGCCAGCAGCTTAGTTGCGGGAGTAGATACGCAGTATTTT | TRBJ2-3 | TRBD2 | many | 14 | TRBV11-2
CASSEGSGANVLTF | TGTGCCAGCAGTGAGGGGTCCGGGGCCAACGTCCTGACTTTC | TRBJ2-6 | NA | many | 14 | TRBV12-3/TRBV12-4
CAIRYGGIYTGELFF | TGTGCCATCCGGTACGGGGGGATTTACACCGGGGAGCTGTTTTTT | TRBJ2-2 | TRBD2 | NA | 15 | TRBV7-9
CASSLYGGDTDTQYF | TGTGCCAGCAGTTTATACGGCGGGGACACAGATACGCAGTATTTT | TRBJ2-3 | NA | many | 15 | TRBV27
CASSGRADGYTF | TGTGCCAGCAGTGGGAGGGCGGATGGCTACACCTTC | TRBJ1-2 | NA | NA | 12 | TRBV27
CASSPGTLGSPLHF | TGTGCCAGCAGCCCCGGGACGTTAGGTTCACCCCTCCACTTT | TRBJ1-6 | NA | few | 14 | TRBV7-6
CASSLGGGPRQPQHF | TGTGCCAGCAGCTTAGGGGGGGGCCCGAGACAGCCCCAGCATTTT | TRBJ1-5 | NA | many | 15 | TRBV7-9
CASRLAGDEQYF | TGTGCCAGCAGACTAGCGGGTGATGAGCAGTACTTC | TRBJ2-7 | TRBD2 | many | 12 | TRBV13
CAWSVDRGDPFSSGANVLTF | TGTGCCTGGAGCGTAGACAGGGGCGATCCTTTTAGCTCTGGGGCCAACGTCCTGACTTTC | TRBJ2-6 | TRBD1 | many | 20 | TRBV30
CASSITGTSNQPQHF | TGTGCCAGTAGTATCACCGGGACCAGCAATCAGCCCCAGCATTTT | TRBJ1-5 | NA | NA | 15 | TRBV19
CASSFDIANYGYTF | TGCGCCAGCAGCTTCGACATAGCTAACTATGGCTACACCTTC | TRBJ1-2 | NA | many | 14 | TRBV5-1